This T cell receptor (beta chain) came from a study of radiotherapy plus CTLA-4 blockade in lung cancer. Study summary: Patients showed objective responses in about 18% of cases and disease control in about 30%.

Overall study findings and caveats: Radiotherapy with ipilimumab was followed by blood expansion of tumor-derived clones. Reported findings show early blood T cell clone dynamics, with interferon-beta, best predicted response.

This table comes from immunoSEQ multiplex PCR, and its TCRdb copy is limited to in-frame clones, with some not included. Of about 98,000 clones listed, roughly 88% are singletons. In regard to this clone: No antigen is known for it.

Per the germline V gene, CDR1 is SGDLS and CDR2 is YYNGEE. CDR3 length equals 16 residues. V lost 0 bases, J lost 5 bases, and 4 bases stayed unmatched. Each patient with chemo-refractory metastatic non-small-cell lung cancer was treated with focal radiation plus CTLA-4 blockade using ipilimumab. The TCR comes from a human donor with non-small cell lung cancer that progressed on radiotherapy plus ipilimumab. The chain carries TRBV9 and TRBJ2-3; 12 bases fit TRBD2. The source material was peripheral blood, sampled from a patient treated with radiotherapy plus ipilimumab. CDR3 protein: CASSVGTSGMVDTQYF. The DNA of the CDR3 is TGTGCCAGCAGCGTAGGGACTAGCGGGATGGTAGATACGCAGTATTTT.